One TCR beta chain is described in this entry. These data come from a study of T-cell memory formation after mild COVID-19. Each CDR3 protein is one row after TCRdb ran MiXCR on the 5' RACE reads. Of approximately 200,000 distinct CDR3 sequences in the sample, 16% were seen once. There are 14 residues in the CDR3. V was pared by 0 bases and J by 4 bases, with 10 bases between. Per the germline V gene, CDR1 is MNHNS and CDR2 is SASEGT. The clonotype was recovered from an adult woman who had mild COVID-19 (a few samples of this study predate the infection). Cell type and time point are not known. The chain carries TRBV6-1 and TRBJ2-7, with D tentatively TRBD1 (6 bases). Sequenced input: PBMCs or a T cell subset sorted from them (not recorded which). This chain's CDR3 is CASSEALDRYEQYF. CDR3 DNA: TGTGCCAGCAGTGAAGCGTTGGACAGATACGAGCAGTACTTC.